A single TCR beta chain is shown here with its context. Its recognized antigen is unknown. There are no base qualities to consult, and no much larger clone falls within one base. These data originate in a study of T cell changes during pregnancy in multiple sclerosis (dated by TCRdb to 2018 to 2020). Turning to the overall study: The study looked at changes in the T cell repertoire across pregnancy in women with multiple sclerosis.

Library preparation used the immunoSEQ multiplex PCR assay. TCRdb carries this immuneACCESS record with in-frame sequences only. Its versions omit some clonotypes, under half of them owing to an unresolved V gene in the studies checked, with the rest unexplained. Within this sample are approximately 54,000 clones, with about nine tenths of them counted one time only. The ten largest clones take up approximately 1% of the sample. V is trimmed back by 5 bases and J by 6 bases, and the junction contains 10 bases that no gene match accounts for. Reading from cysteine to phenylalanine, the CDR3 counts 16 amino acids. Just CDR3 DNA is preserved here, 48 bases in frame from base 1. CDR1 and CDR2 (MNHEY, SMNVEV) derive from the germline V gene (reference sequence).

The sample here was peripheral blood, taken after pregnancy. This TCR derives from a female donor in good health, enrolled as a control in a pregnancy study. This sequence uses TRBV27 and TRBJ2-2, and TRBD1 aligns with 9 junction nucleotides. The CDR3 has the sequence CASSHPGQGFAGELFF. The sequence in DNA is TGTGCCAGCAGTCACCCGGGACAGGGTTTCGCCGGGGAGCTGTTTTTT.